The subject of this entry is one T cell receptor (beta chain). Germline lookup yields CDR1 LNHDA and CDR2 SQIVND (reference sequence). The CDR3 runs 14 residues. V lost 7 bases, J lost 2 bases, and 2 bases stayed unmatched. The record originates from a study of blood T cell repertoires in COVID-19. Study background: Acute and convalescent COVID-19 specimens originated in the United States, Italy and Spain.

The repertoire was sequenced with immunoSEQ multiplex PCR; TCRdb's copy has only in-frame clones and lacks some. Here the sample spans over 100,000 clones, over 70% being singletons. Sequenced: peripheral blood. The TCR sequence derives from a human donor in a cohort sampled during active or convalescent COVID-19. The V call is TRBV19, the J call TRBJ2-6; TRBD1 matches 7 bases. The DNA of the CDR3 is TGTGCCAGTACTACAGGGGCTGGGGCCAACGTCCTGACTTTC. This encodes CASTTGAGANVLTF.